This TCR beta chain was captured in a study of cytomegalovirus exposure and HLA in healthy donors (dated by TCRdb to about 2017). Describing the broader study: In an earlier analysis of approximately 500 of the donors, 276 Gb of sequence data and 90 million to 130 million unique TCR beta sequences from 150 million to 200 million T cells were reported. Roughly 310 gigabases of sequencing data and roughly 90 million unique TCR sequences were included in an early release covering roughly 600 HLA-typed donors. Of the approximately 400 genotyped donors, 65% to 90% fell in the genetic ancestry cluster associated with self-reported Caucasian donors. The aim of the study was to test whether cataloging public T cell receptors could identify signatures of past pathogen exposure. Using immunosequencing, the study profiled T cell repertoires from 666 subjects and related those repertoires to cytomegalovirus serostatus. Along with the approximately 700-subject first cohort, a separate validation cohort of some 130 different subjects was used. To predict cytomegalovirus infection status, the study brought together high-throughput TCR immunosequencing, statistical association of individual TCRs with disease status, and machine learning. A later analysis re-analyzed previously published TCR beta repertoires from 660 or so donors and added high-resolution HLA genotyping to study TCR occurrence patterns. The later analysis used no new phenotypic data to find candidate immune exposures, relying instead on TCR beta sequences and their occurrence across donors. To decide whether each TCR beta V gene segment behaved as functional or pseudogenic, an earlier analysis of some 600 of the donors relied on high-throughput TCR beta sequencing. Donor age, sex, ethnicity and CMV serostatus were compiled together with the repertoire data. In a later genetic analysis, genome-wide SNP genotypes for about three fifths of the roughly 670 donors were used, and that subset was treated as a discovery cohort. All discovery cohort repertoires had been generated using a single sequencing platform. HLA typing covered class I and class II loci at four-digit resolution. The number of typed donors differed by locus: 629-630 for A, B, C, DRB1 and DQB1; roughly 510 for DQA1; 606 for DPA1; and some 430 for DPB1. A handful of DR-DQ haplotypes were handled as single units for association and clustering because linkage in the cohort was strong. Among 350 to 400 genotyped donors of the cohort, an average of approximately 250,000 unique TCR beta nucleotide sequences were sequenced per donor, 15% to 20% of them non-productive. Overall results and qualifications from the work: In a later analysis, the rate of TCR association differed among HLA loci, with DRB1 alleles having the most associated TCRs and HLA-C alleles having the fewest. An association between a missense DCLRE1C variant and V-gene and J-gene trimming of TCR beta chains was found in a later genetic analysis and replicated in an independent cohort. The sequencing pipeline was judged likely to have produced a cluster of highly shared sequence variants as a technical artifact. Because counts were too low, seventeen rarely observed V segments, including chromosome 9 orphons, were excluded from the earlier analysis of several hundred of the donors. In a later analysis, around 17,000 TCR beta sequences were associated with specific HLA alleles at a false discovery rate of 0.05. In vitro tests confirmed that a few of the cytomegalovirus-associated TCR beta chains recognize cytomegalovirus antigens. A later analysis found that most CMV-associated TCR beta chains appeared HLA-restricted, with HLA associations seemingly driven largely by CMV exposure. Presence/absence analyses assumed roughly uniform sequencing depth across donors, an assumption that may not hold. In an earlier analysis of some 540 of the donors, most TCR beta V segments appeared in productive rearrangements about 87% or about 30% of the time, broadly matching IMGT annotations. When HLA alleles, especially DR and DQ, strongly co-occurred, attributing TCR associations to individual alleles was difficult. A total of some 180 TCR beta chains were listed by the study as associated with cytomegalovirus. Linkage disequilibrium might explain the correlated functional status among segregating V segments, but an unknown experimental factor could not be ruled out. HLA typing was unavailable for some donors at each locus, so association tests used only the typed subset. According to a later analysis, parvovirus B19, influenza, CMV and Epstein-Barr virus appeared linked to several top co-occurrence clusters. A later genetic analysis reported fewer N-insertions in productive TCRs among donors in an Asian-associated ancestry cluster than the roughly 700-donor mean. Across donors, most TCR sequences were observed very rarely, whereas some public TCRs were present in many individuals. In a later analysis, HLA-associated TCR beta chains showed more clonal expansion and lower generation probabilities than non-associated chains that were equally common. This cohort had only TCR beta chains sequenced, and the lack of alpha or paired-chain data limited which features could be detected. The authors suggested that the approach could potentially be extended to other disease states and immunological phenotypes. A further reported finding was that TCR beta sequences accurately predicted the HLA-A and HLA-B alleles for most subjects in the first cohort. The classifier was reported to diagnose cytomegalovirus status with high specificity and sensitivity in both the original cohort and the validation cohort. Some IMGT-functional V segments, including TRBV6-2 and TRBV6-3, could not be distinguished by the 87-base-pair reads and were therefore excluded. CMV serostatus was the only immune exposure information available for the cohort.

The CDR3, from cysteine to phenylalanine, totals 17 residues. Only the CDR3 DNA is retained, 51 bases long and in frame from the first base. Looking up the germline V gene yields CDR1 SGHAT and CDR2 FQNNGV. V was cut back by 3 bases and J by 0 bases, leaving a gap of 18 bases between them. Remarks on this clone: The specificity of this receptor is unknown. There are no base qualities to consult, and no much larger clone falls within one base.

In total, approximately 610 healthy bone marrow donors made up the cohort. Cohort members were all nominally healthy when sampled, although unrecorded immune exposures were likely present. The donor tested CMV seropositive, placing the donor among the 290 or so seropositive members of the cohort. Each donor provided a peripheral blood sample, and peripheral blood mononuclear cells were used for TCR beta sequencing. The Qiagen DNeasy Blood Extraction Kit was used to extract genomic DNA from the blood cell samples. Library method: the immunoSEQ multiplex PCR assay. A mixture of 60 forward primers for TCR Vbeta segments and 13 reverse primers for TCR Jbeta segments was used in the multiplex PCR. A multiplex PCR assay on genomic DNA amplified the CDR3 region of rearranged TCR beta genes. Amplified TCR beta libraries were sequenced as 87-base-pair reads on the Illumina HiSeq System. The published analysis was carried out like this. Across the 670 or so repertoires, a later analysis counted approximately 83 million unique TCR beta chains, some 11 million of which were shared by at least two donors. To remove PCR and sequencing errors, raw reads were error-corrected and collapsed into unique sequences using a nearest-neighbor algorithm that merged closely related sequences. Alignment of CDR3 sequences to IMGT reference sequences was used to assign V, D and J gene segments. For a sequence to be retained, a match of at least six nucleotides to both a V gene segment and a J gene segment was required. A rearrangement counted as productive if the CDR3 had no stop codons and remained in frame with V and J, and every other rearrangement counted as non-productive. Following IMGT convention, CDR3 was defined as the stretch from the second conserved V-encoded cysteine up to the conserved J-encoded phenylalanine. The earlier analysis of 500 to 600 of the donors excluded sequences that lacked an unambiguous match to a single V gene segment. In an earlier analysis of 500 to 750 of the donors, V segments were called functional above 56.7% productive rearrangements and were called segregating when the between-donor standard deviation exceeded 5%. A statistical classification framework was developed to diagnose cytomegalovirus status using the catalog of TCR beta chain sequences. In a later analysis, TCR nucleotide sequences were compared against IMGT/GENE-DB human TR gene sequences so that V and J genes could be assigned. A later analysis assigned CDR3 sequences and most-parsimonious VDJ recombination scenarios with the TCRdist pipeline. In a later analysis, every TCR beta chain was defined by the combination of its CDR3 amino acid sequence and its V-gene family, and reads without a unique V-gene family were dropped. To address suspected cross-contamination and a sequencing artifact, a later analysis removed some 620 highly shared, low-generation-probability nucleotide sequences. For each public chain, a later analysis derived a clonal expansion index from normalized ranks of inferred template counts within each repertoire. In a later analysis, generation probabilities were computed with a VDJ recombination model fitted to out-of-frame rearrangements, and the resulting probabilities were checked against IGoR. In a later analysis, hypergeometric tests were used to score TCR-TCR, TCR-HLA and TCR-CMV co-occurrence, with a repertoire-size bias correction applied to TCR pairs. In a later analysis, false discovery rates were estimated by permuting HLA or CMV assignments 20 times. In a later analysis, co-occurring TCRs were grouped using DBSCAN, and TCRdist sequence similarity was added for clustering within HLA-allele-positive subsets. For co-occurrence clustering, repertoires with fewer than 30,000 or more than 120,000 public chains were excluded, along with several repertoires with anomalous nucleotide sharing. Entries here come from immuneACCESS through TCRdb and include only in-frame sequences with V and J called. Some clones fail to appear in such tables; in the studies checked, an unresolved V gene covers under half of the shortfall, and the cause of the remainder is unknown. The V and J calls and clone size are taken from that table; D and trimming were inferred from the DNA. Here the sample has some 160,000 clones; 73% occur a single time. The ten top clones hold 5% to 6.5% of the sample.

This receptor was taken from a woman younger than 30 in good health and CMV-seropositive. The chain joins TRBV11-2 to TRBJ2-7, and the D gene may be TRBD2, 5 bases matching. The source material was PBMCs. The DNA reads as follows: TGTGCCAGCAGCTTCTTGACCGTTACCCGGGGCTCCTACGAGCAGTACTTC. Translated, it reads CASSFLTVTRGSYEQYF. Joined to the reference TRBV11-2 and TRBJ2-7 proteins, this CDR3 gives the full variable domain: EAGVAQSPRYKIIEKRQSVAFWCNPISGHATLYWYQQILGQGPKLLIQFQNNGVVDDSQLPKDRFSAERLKGVDSTLKIQPAKLEDSAVYLCASSFLTVTRGSYEQYFGPGTRLTVT.